The 20 T cell receptor beta chains in this list originate from one sample, sequenced in a study of CD8+CD57+ T cells in acquired aplastic anemia. For CDR3 and TCR beta VDJ profiling, genomic DNA was the template used. TCRdb recomputed calls from the reads with MiXCR, one row per CDR3 protein. The sample records 150,000 to 200,000 distinct CDR3 sequences, 50% to 75% being singletons. The specimen was sorted CD4+, CD8+, or CD8+CD57+ T cells (not recorded which) from PBMCs. The receptors were gathered from a human donor with severe aplastic anemia or a healthy control (not recorded which).

Worth noting for this clonotype: With a much larger clone just one base away, this may be a read error. This chain joins TRBV29-1 and TRBJ2-1, with D possibly matching TRBD2 (6 bases). Germline V gives CDR1 SQVTM, CDR2 ANQGSEA. V lost 6 bases, J lost 9 bases, and 15 bases lay in between. The CDR3 has 12 amino acids. The CDR3 DNA follows: TGCAGCGTCCCCCTAGCGAACAGTGAGCAGTTCTTC. The encoded protein is CSVPLANSEQFF.

This clonotype showed up just a few times. The chain links TRBV5-6 to TRBJ2-5; D may be TRBD1 (5 bases). The ends were cut back, 0 bases at V and 1 base at J, with 10 bases in the middle. The CDR3 length is 15 residues. The germline V gene encodes CDR1 SGHDT and CDR2 YYEEEE. The CDR3 nucleotides are TGTGCCAGCAGCTTGGCCCCGGACATCCAAGAGACCCAGTACTTC. It encodes CASSLAPDIQETQYF.

This clonotype was observed once. The rearrangement joins TRBV20-1 to TRBJ2-3, with 10 positions matching TRBD2. This CDR3 is 15 amino acids long. Looked up from germline, CDR1 is DFQATT and CDR2 is SNEGSKA (reference sequence). Germline trimming cut 6 bases from V and 4 bases from J; bases unmatched to any gene: 10. The chain's CDR3 is CSAPAISGRSDTQYF. Written as DNA, the CDR3 is TGCAGTGCCCCCGCAATTAGCGGGAGGTCAGATACGCAGTATTTT.

The genes are TRBV25-1 and TRBJ2-1, with D perhaps matching TRBD1 (7 bases). In germline, CDR1 is MGHDK, CDR2 SYGVNS. There are 15 residues in the CDR3. Trimming removed 4 bases from V and 1 base from J, with 11 bases in between. In DNA, the CDR3 is TGTGCCAGCAGTGTGGCAGGGGGGTCCTACAATGAGCAGTTCTTC. This codes for CASSVAGGSYNEQFF.

The V gene is TRBV20-1, the J gene TRBJ2-7; 7 bases line up with TRBD1. CDR3 length: 12 residues. Germline V gene data show CDR1 as DFQATT and CDR2 as SNEGSKA (reference sequence). CDR3 coding DNA: TGCAGCGCTCTGACAGGGCCCTACGAGCAGTACTTC. It is translated as CSALTGPYEQYF.

V is TRBV2 and J is TRBJ2-1, with 16 bases fitting TRBD2. After removal of 7 bases from V and 6 bases from J, the junction contained 12 bases not matched to a gene. CDR1 is SNHLY and CDR2 is FYNNEI in the germline V gene. The CDR3 spans 18 residues. The CDR3 loop is CASTGGTSGGGGPNEQFF. CDR3 DNA: TGTGCCAGCACTGGGGGGACTAGCGGGGGGGGGGGACCCAATGAGCAGTTCTTC.

This clonotype was picked up a small number of times. CDR3 sequence: CASSPLGQEETQYF. CDR3 nucleotide sequence: TGTGCCAGCAGCCCCCTCGGACAGGAAGAGACCCAGTACTTC. The chain has TRBV14 and TRBJ2-5; 7 nucleotides agree with TRBD1. Germline CDR1 is SGHDN and CDR2 is FVKESK. This CDR3 is 14 amino acids long. J gave up 3 bases and V 4 bases, and 5 bases lay outside the gene matches. Supplemented by reference TRBV14 and TRBJ2-5, the full variable domain reads EAGVTQFPSHSVIEKGQTVTLRCDPISGHDNLYWYRRVMGKEIKFLLHFVKESKQDESGMPNNRFLAERTGGTYSTLKVQPAELEDSGVYFCASSPLGQEETQYFGPGTRLLVL.

This clonotype was detected only once. The final CDR3 position lacks the conserved phenylalanine or tryptophan, pointing to a likely read error. The chain carries TRBV10-3 and TRBJ1-5; TRBD1 might be the D (6 bases). Germline V gene lookup returns CDR1 ENHRY and CDR2 SYGVKD. V was cut by 8 bases and J by 3 bases, with 8 bases left in between. The CDR3 length is 12 residues. CDR3: CAIGQNNQPQHL. The CDR3 DNA reads TGTGCCATCGGACAGAACAATCAGCCCCAGCATCTT.

The table lists this clonotype with many counts. The chain joins TRBV19 to TRBJ1-1, with D uncertain. The germline CDR1 and CDR2 sequences are LNHDA and SQIVND (reference sequence). CDR3 length: 13 residues. Between the trimmed V and J ends, which lost 3 bases and 0 bases, there was a span of 5 bases. The CDR3 region has the DNA TGTGCCAGTAGTATGTTCCTGAACACTGAAGCTTTCTTT. Translating it yields CASSMFLNTEAFF.

This chain links TRBV20-1 with TRBJ1-1; the match to TRBD1 covers 9 bases. Germline V gene lookup returns CDR1 DFQATT and CDR2 SNEGSKA (reference sequence). The CDR3 is made up of 10 amino acids. J was trimmed by 10 bases and V by 6 bases; bases with no gene match: 3. The CDR3 DNA follows: TGCAGTGCCCCGGACAGGGGAGCTTTCTTT. Its protein product is CSAPDRGAFF.

CDR3: CSAREAVTYEQYF. The CDR3 nucleotides read TGCAGTGCTAGAGAAGCGGTGACCTACGAGCAGTACTTC. The gene calls are TRBV20-1 and TRBJ2-7; TRBD2 might be the D (5 bases). The germline V gene has CDR1 DFQATT and CDR2 SNEGSKA (reference sequence). The V end lost 0 bases, the J end lost 2 bases, and 8 bases lay between the germline ends. The CDR3 has 13 residues.

The chain joins TRBV20-1 to TRBJ1-3; D not certain. V dropped 3 bases and J dropped 0 bases, with 12 bases sitting between them. Looked up from germline, CDR1 is DFQATT and CDR2 is SNEGSKA (reference sequence). The CDR3 totals 15 residues. CDR3 loop: CSASPPTYSGNTIYF. CDR3 DNA sequence: TGCAGTGCTAGCCCTCCCACTTACTCTGGAAACACCATATATTTT.

The rearrangement uses TRBV6-4 and TRBJ2-2; 8 bases map to TRBD2. There are 17 residues in the CDR3. CDR1 and CDR2 from the germline V gene are MRHNA and SNTAGT. J lost 2 bases, V lost 3 bases, and 8 bases had no gene match. CDR3 sequence: CASSESREGLNTGELFF. The CDR3 coding sequence is TGTGCCAGCAGTGAGAGCCGGGAGGGCCTAAACACCGGGGAGCTGTTTTTT.

The genes are TRBV2 and TRBJ2-7; either TRBD1 or TRBD2 may supply D (5 bases each). Germline values: CDR1 SNHLY, CDR2 FYNNEI. The CDR3 covers 15 residues. Trimming left V 8 bases short and J 3 bases short, with 20 bases between. For the CDR3, the DNA is TGTGCCAGCTCATGGGGTGGCAGGGAGAACTACGAGCAGTACTTC. As protein: CASSWGGRENYEQYF. Drawing the rest from reference TRBV2 and TRBJ2-7, the complete variable domain is EPEVTQTPSHQVTQMGQEVILRCVPISNHLYFYWYRQILGQKVEFLVSFYNNEISEKSEIFDDQFSVERPDGSNFTLKIRSTKLEDSAMYFCASSWGGRENYEQYFGPGTRLTVT.

The chain is built from TRBV2 and TRBJ2-7; D possibly corresponds to TRBD1 (6 bases). The CDR3 contains 18 residues. CDR1 and CDR2 (germline): SNHLY, FYNNEI. Trimming stripped 9 bases from V and 4 bases from J, with 31 bases between. CDR3 sequence reads: CARQDGTNTPKGAYEQYF. Here the CDR3 DNA reads TGTGCCAGGCAAGACGGGACAAACACTCCTAAAGGGGCGTACGAGCAGTACTTC.

Points on this clonotype: One end of the junction fails to match germline, which may point to a read error. The V call is TRBV29-1, the J call TRBJ1-2, with D tentatively TRBD1 (5 bases). The length of the CDR3 is 13 residues. Germline CDR1 and CDR2: SQVTM and ANQGSEA. The CDR3: CSLEMGDGYGYTF. The DNA for the CDR3 is TGCAGCCTTGAGATGGGGGACGGCTACGGCTACACCTTC.

The gene calls are TRBV10-3 and TRBJ2-3; D is unresolved. The V and J ends lost 5 bases and 9 bases respectively, with 15 bases between them. The CDR3 is 13 residues long. Germline loops: CDR1 ENHRY, CDR2 SYGVKD. The CDR3 sequence is CAISRGRGETQYF. The CDR3 coding sequence is TGTGCCATCAGTCGAGGTCGCGGAGAAACGCAGTATTTT.

This clonotype was counted at least ten times. CDR3: CASSSLDSNYNSPLHF. For the CDR3, the DNA is TGTGCCAGCAGTTCACTTGACAGCAATTATAATTCACCCCTCCACTTT. The V call is TRBV28, the J call TRBJ1-6; perhaps TRBD1 as D (5 bases). The CDR3 contains 16 residues. V was cut by 4 bases and J by 4 bases, with 14 bases left in between. Germline V gene data show CDR1 as MDHEN and CDR2 as SYDVKM.

CDR3 protein: CSAAGESEQYF. The CDR3 bases are TGCAGTGCCGCAGGGGAATCCGAGCAGTACTTC. The chain has TRBV20-1 and TRBJ2-7; tentative D call: TRBD1 (6 bases). Germline CDR1 reads DFQATT; CDR2 reads SNEGSKA (reference sequence). V was clipped by 6 bases and J by 6 bases, with 12 bases between them. The CDR3 extends over 11 amino acids.

CDR3 loop: CSADKGNTIYF. The CDR3 coding sequence is TGCAGTGCCGATAAGGGAAACACCATATATTTT. The chain uses TRBV20-1 and TRBJ1-3; D is ambiguous. Looked up from germline, CDR1 is DFQATT and CDR2 is SNEGSKA (reference sequence). V gave up 6 bases and J gave up 4 bases, with 7 bases separating them. The CDR3 has 11 amino acids.